This TCR beta chain comes out of a study of CD8 T cells in Susac syndrome. This clonotype was detected once. Reverse transcription used roughly 0.45 to 1 ug RNA and random hexamers. A multiplex approach, immunoSEQ multiplex PCR, amplified TCR beta CDR3 across 54 Vbeta and 13 Jbeta. Using its own MiXCR run on the immunoSEQ multiplex PCR reads, TCRdb lists one record per CDR3 protein. This table holds 130,000 or so distinct CDR3 sequences, 80% to 85% found once. The CDR3 spans 17 residues. Trimming pared 1 base from V and 7 bases from J, leaving 17 bases between. Germline V CDR1 and CDR2: LGHNA, YNFKEQ. Specimen: CD8+ T cells from PBMCs. This chain links TRBV4-2 with TRBJ1-6; D call uncertain. This receptor was obtained from a human donor with multiple sclerosis. The CDR3 is CASSQGGGLVSNSPLHF. CDR3 bases: TGTGCCAGCAGCCAAGGCGGAGGACTAGTAAGCAATTCACCCCTCCACTTT.